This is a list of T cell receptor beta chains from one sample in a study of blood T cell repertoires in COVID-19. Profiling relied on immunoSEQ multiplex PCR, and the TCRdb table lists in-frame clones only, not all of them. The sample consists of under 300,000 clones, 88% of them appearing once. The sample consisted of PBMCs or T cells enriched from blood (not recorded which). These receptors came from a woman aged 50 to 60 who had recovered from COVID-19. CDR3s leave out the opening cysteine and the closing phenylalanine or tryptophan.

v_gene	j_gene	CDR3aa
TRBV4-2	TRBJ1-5	ASSQETGGGNQPQH
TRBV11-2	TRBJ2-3	ASSSDLSSDRATDTQY
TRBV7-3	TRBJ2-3	ASSLLSGGTDTQY
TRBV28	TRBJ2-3	ASSLVASGRVDTQY
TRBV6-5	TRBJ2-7	ASSYSNRGSYEQY
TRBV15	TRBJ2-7	ATSSSLPSGGYEQY
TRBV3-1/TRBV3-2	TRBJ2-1	ASIDGTSGRKSYNEQF
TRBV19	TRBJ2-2	ASSMDRTTGELF
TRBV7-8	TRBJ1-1	ASSIGQPRMNTEAF
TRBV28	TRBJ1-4	ASRSGTGREKLF
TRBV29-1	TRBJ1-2	SDGQDRGIYGYT
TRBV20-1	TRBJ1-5	SASGRGNQPQH
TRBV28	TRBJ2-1	ASHNRGSYNEQF
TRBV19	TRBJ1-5	ASSIVTGGNQPQH
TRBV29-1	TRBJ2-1	SLGRDSYNEQF